Given below is one T cell receptor (beta chain) in context. The assay was immunoSEQ multiplex PCR, and TCRdb's table has in-frame clones only and misses some. The sample holds approximately 70,000 clones, around 92% seen once. The data were obtained in a study of blood T cell repertoires in COVID-19. The V and J ends lost 0 bases and 4 bases, in that order; junction bases with no gene match: 6. The CDR3 loop spans 15 amino acids. Germline V gene lookup returns CDR1 SGHRS and CDR2 YFSETQ. The chain has TRBV5-1 and TRBJ1-1; 7 positions match TRBD1. The sequence derives from a human donor with active COVID-19. The donor label of this sample is uncertain. Sequences were obtained from peripheral blood. Written as DNA, the CDR3 is TGCGCCAGCAGCTTGGGAACAGGGGTTAGCACTGAAGCTTTCTTT. This encodes CASSLGTGVSTEAFF.